What follows are 27 T cell receptor beta chains derived from one specimen sequenced in a study of T cells in Graves' hyperthyroidism and ophthalmopathy. Authors of the study amplified TCR beta CDR3 regions from RNA transcripts. First-round RT-PCR targeting the TCR CDR3 was performed with the HTBI primer set. TCRdb independently ran MiXCR on the multiplex PCR reads; one entry per CDR3 protein. Among more than 350,000 distinct CDR3 sequences listed, more than 12% were seen once. Sequencing was done on a sample of blood. These receptors were collected from a woman aged 25 to 39 with Graves' ophthalmopathy.

At least ten counts were recorded for this clonotype. The chain carries TRBV30 and TRBJ1-2; D ambiguous. Germline V gene lookup returns CDR1 GTSNPN and CDR2 SVGIG (reference sequence). CDR3 length: 15 amino acids. The V and J ends lost 0 bases and 6 bases respectively, with 17 bases between them. CDR3 in amino acids: CAWSVTSETRNGYTF. The CDR3 nucleotides read TGTGCCTGGAGTGTAACCAGCGAGACAAGAAATGGCTACACCTTC. Together with reference TRBV30 and TRBJ1-2, the CDR3 gives the full variable domain: SQTIHQWPATLVQPVGSPLSLECTVEGTSNPNLYWYRQAAGRGLQLLFYSVGIGQISSEVPQNLSASRPQDRQFILSSKKLLLSDSGFYLCAWSVTSETRNGYTFGSGTRLTVV.

This clonotype was seen only a few times. The rearrangement joins TRBV20-1 to TRBJ1-5; possibly TRBD1 for D (5 bases). From germline, CDR1 is DFQATT and CDR2 SNEGSKA (reference sequence). The CDR3 sequence is 15 residues long. V shed 6 bases and J shed 0 bases, with 15 bases lying between them. Here the CDR3 DNA reads TGCAGTGCACGGGGACCGGACCATAGCAATCAGCCCCAGCATTTT. Amino acid sequence: CSARGPDHSNQPQHF.

Turning to this clonotype: A read error may be the cause here, since a much bigger clone is one base away. The gene calls are TRBV10-2 and TRBJ2-3, with a tentative D call TRBD1 (6 bases). CDR1 is WSHSY and CDR2 is SAAADI in the germline V gene. This CDR3 has 15 residues. Trimming removed 0 bases at V and 7 bases at J, with 14 bases between. DNA of the CDR3: TGCGCCAGCAGTGAGTCGAGGGGGAGTAAACATACGCAGTATTTT. Protein sequence: CASSESRGSKHTQYF.

This clonotype was detected ten times or more. This chain links TRBV7-8 with TRBJ1-2; D remains ambiguous. This CDR3 is 15 amino acids long. V dropped 0 bases and J dropped 3 bases, with 11 bases sitting between them. CDR1 is SGHVS, CDR2 FQNEAQ, per germline. CDR3 sequence reads: CASSLALGGYYGYTF. CDR3 in DNA: TGTGCCAGCAGCTTAGCATTAGGTGGTTACTATGGCTACACCTTC.

This clonotype was seen repeatedly, ten times or more. The chain carries TRBV30 and TRBJ2-5; tentatively, D is TRBD1 (5 bases). The V gene's germline CDR1 is GTSNPN and CDR2 SVGIG (reference sequence). Trimming cost V 5 bases and J 1 base, with 17 bases left between them. The CDR3 consists of 15 residues. This CDR3 is CAWYGPFDSQETQYF. The CDR3 nucleotides are TGTGCCTGGTACGGACCCTTTGACAGCCAAGAGACCCAGTACTTC.

This clonotype has a single count. This chain connects TRBV4-2 to TRBJ2-7; the match to TRBD2 covers 9 bases. The V gene's germline CDR1 is LGHNA and CDR2 YNFKEQ. The V and J ends lost 0 bases and 3 bases, in that order; junction bases with no gene match: 9. The CDR3 is made up of 17 amino acids. The CDR3 region is CASSQDVAGAGRYEQYF. DNA for the CDR3: TGTGCCAGCAGCCAAGATGTAGCGGGAGCCGGCCGCTACGAGCAGTACTTC.

Comments on this clonotype: A much bigger clone sits one base away, suggesting this may be a read error. The chain links TRBV12-5 to TRBJ2-4; D perhaps matches TRBD2 (5 bases). Germline lookup yields CDR1 LGHNT and CDR2 FRNRAP. There are 17 residues in the CDR3. The chain's CDR3 is CASGLVVLGSYKDIQYF. In nucleotides, the CDR3 is TGTGCTAGTGGTTTGGTAGTTCTGGGGAGTTACAAAGACATTCAGTACTTC.

This clonotype has at least ten counts. V is TRBV28 and J is TRBJ1-5, with D possibly matching TRBD1 (6 bases). V was pared by 2 bases and J by 6 bases, with 14 bases between. CDR3 size: 15 residues. CDR1 and CDR2 from the germline V gene are MDHEN and SYDVKM. CDR3 coding DNA: TGTGCCAGCAGTTTACCGGGGGGGCATGGTCAGCCCCAGCATTTT. It specifies CASSLPGGHGQPQHF.

On this clonotype: This clone may be a read error of a much larger clone one base away. This chain links TRBV5-1 with TRBJ1-1; D is unclear. V lost 6 bases to trimming and J lost 5 bases, with 17 bases between them. Germline lookup yields CDR1 SGHRS and CDR2 YFSETQ. There are 14 residues in the CDR3. This chain's CDR3 is CASNWRLAETEAFF. The CDR3 DNA is TGCGCCAGCAACTGGCGCCTCGCAGAGACTGAAGCTTTCTTT.

This chain links TRBV29-1 with TRBJ2-5, with a possible D match to TRBD1 (5 bases). Trimming removed 6 bases from V and 5 bases from J, with 16 bases in between. CDR3 size: 13 residues. CDR1 and CDR2 (germline): SQVTM, ANQGSEA. In DNA, the CDR3 is TGCAGCGTCCCCAAAGGGGCATTGGAGACCCAGTACTTC. Translation gives CSVPKGALETQYF.

About this clonotype itself: This may be a read error, as it is one base from a much larger clone. The V call is TRBV10-3, the J call TRBJ1-5; D remains unclear. Looked up from germline, CDR1 is ENHRY and CDR2 is SYGVKD. The CDR3 sequence is 16 residues long. Trimming removed 0 bases from V and 7 bases from J, with 16 bases in between. CDR3 nucleotide sequence: TGTGCCATCAGTGAGTCCCAAGGGTTCAGCCACCAGCCCCAGCATTTT. Encoded protein: CAISESQGFSHQPQHF.

V gene TRBV19 combines with J gene TRBJ2-2, with D tentatively TRBD1 or TRBD2 (5 bases each). The CDR3 has 15 residues. Between the trimmed V and J ends, which lost 7 bases and 0 bases, there was a span of 12 bases. Germline values: CDR1 LNHDA, CDR2 SQIVND (reference sequence). In nucleotides, the CDR3 is TGTGCCAGTACAGGGACCGACTCGAACACCGGGGAGCTGTTTTTT. Its translation: CASTGTDSNTGELFF.

The chain combines TRBV20-1 with TRBJ1-3; 7 bases align to TRBD1. The CDR3 runs 17 residues. Germline CDR1 and CDR2: DFQATT and SNEGSKA (reference sequence). The J segment lost 0 bases and the V segment lost 6 bases, leaving 14 bases of the junction unmatched. The CDR3 sequence: CSATPGTVSNSGNTIYF. In DNA, the CDR3 is TGCAGTGCCACTCCAGGGACAGTTAGTAACTCTGGAAACACCATATATTTT.

The sample holds many counts of this clonotype. V is TRBV2 and J is TRBJ1-2, with D perhaps TRBD1 (5 bases). The length of the CDR3 is 16 residues. Germline V gene data show CDR1 as SNHLY and CDR2 as FYNNEI. Trimming cost V 6 bases and J 2 bases, with 19 bases left between them. The chain's CDR3 is CASRGAQAPPNYGYTF. In DNA, the CDR3 is TGTGCCAGCAGAGGGGCACAGGCCCCCCCCAACTATGGCTACACCTTC.

This clonotype has only a few counts. The chain recombines TRBV5-8 with TRBJ2-5, with D possibly being TRBD2 (6 bases). Deletions cut 1 base from V and 0 bases from J, with 16 bases between. This CDR3 is 17 amino acids long. CDR1 and CDR2 (germline): SGHTS, YDEGEE. For the CDR3, the DNA is TGTGCCAGCAGCTTGCTCTCCGGGAGACAGTACCAAGAGACCCAGTACTTC. Its protein is CASSLLSGRQYQETQYF.

This clonotype was seen at least ten times. The rearrangement links TRBV28 to TRBJ2-2; the match to TRBD2 covers 8 bases. V lost 3 bases and J lost 0; bases outside the gene matches: 6. Germline loops: CDR1 MDHEN, CDR2 SYDVKM. This CDR3 is 17 amino acids long. The CDR3 region has the DNA TGTGCCAGCAGTTTGTCCGCGGGGGGCCCGAACACCGGGGAGCTGTTTTTT. This gives the protein CASSLSAGGPNTGELFF.

This clonotype was seen at least ten times. The V gene is TRBV3-1, the J gene TRBJ2-7; D is possibly TRBD2 (5 bases). Deletions cut 0 bases from V and 7 bases from J, with 7 bases between. CDR1 and CDR2 from the germline V gene are LGHDT and YNNKEL (reference sequence). The CDR3 has 12 residues. The CDR3 DNA is TGTGCCAGCAGCCAAGACCGAGGGGAGCAGTACTTC. Residues: CASSQDRGEQYF.

This clonotype was counted ten times or more. J is TRBJ2-7 and V is TRBV6-1; TRBD2 agrees at 7 bases. The CDR3 contains 15 residues. J gave up 2 bases and V 4 bases, and 8 bases lay outside the gene matches. Germline assignment: CDR1 MNHNS and CDR2 SASEGT. The CDR3 DNA reads TGTGCCAGCAGTGGAACTAGCGCGGTCCCCTACGAGCAGTACTTC. As protein: CASSGTSAVPYEQYF.

This clonotype was seen a handful of times. The chain couples TRBV19 to TRBJ2-3, with a weak D call TRBD1 (6 bases). The V gene lost 5 bases and the J gene lost 1 base, with 16 bases spanning the gap. This CDR3 is built from 16 residues. Germline V lookup: CDR1 LNHDA, CDR2 SQIVND (reference sequence). The CDR3 spells CASSVQQGWGTDTQYF. The CDR3 nucleotides are TGTGCCAGTAGTGTACAACAGGGCTGGGGCACAGATACGCAGTATTTT.

The chain employs TRBV6-1 and TRBJ2-3, with 9 positions matching TRBD2. CDR3 length: 16 residues. Trimming removed 1 base from V and 4 bases from J; junction bases left unmatched: 6. CDR1 is MNHNS, CDR2 SASEGT, per germline. The CDR3 loop is CASSEVAGGGPDTQYF. CDR3 in DNA: TGTGCCAGCAGTGAAGTGGCGGGGGGGGGCCCAGATACGCAGTATTTT.

This clonotype was picked up a small number of times. V usage is TRBV2 and J usage is TRBJ1-3; D ambiguous. CDR1 and CDR2 (germline): SNHLY, FYNNEI. Trimming shortened V by 2 bases and J by 4 bases, and 9 bases separated the two germline ends. The CDR3 length is 14 residues. The CDR3: CASSELTSGNTIYF. The DNA for the CDR3 is TGTGCCAGCAGTGAACTAACGTCCGGAAACACCATATATTTT.

At least ten counts were recorded for this clonotype. The gene calls are TRBV7-2 and TRBJ2-1; 9 bases are a match to TRBD2. The CDR3 runs to 16 residues. Germline CDR1 and CDR2: SGHTA and FQGNSA. V trimming: 5 bases; J trimming: 3 bases; junction bases outside the gene matches: 8. DNA of the CDR3: TGTGCCAGCAGCCTCTCGGCGGGGGGGTTCTACAATGAGCAGTTCTTC. Protein: CASSLSAGGFYNEQFF.

This clonotype was counted only a few times. This sequence joins TRBV10-2 and TRBJ1-6, with D maybe TRBD1 (5 bases). Trimming took 6 bases from V and 7 from J, leaving 19 bases between them. The CDR3 covers 16 residues. The germline CDR1 and CDR2 sequences are WSHSY and SAAADI. This chain's CDR3 is CASSSGTSWGNSPLHF. DNA for the CDR3: TGCGCCAGCAGCTCCGGGACCTCCTGGGGGAATTCACCCCTCCACTTT.

The table lists this clonotype with a few counts. V is TRBV19 and J is TRBJ2-7; a possible D gene is TRBD1 (6 bases). Trimming took off 3 bases at V and 1 base at J, with 13 bases between the two ends. There are 15 residues in the CDR3. In germline, CDR1 is LNHDA, CDR2 SQIVND (reference sequence). In nucleotides, the CDR3 is TGTGCCAGTAGTATGAAGACAGGTCCATCCTACGAGCAGTACTTC. Translating it yields CASSMKTGPSYEQYF.

Many counts were recorded for this clonotype. The chain joins TRBV20-1 to TRBJ2-7, with 10 bases lining up with TRBD2. The junction had 4 bases not matched to a gene; V was cut back by 3 bases and J by 2 bases. Germline V gene sequence: CDR1 DFQATT, CDR2 SNEGSKA (reference sequence). This CDR3 is 14 amino acids long. CDR3 DNA: TGCAGTGCTAGCCGCCTAGCGGGGGCCTACGAGCAGTACTTC. Translating gives CSASRLAGAYEQYF.

There are many counts of this clonotype. This rearrangement joins TRBV20-1 to TRBJ2-7; TRBD2 agrees at 8 bases. Germline CDR1 DFQATT, CDR2 SNEGSKA (reference sequence). Unmatched junction bases numbered 12, after V lost 5 bases and J lost 3 bases. The CDR3 has 15 amino acids. The CDR3 bases are TGCAGTGCTGCACTCGTACGAGCGGGGGTCTACGAGCAGTACTTC. Its protein product is CSAALVRAGVYEQYF.

This chain connects TRBV6-1 to TRBJ2-7; no clear D gene. Germline V CDR1 and CDR2: MNHNS, SASEGT. This CDR3 has 15 residues. Trimming took off 6 bases at V and 2 bases at J, with 17 bases between the two ends. The CDR3 DNA follows: TGTGCCAGCAGATCCATAACGCGGAACGCCTACGAGCAGTACTTC. This translates into CASRSITRNAYEQYF.